The 25 T cell receptor beta chains in this list originate from one sample, sequenced in a study. TCRdb re-called the RT-PCR reads through MiXCR, storing one row per CDR3 protein. Of more than 600,000 distinct CDR3 sequences listed, approximately 15% are singletons. Sequencing used memory CD4+ T cells from blood. The receptors shown here come from a female donor in good health, serving as a healthy control.

The chain joins TRBV6-5 to TRBJ1-6; TRBD1 might be the D (5 bases). Trimming pared 6 bases from V and 7 bases from J, leaving 16 bases between. The CDR3 is 15 amino acids. In germline, CDR1 is MNHEY, CDR2 SVGAGI. The CDR3: CASSPRDGRNSPLHF. The CDR3 nucleotides are TGTGCCAGCAGCCCCCGGGACGGGAGGAATTCACCCCTCCACTTT.

This clonotype has a handful of counts. The chain combines TRBV18 with TRBJ2-5; 9 nucleotides agree with TRBD1. Germline CDR1 reads KGHSH; CDR2 reads LQKENI. The CDR3 extends over 17 amino acids. The V gene end was trimmed by 3 bases and the J gene end by 5 bases; junction bases not matched to a gene: 13. CDR3 DNA: TGTGCCAGCTCACCCACCCCTGCGGGCACAGGGGGCGAGACCCAGTACTTC. Translating gives CASSPTPAGTGGETQYF.

This clonotype was counted only a few times. The chain is built from TRBV20-1 and TRBJ2-1; the D gene is possibly TRBD1 (5 bases). The CDR3 length is 14 residues. CDR1 and CDR2 (germline): DFQATT, SNEGSKA (reference sequence). V dropped 3 bases and J dropped 10 bases, with 19 bases sitting between them. Written as DNA, the CDR3 is TGCAGTGCTAGTTCCCGCAGGGTCCTTTCCGAGCAGTTCTTC. The encoded protein is CSASSRRVLSEQFF.

The chain combines TRBV5-1 with TRBJ2-3, with D tentatively TRBD1 or TRBD2 (6 bases each). The CDR3 totals 15 residues. V lost 2 bases to trimming and J lost 6 bases, with 16 bases between them. CDR1 and CDR2 (germline): SGHRS, YFSETQ. CDR3 in amino acids: CASSLVGGMMDTQYF. The CDR3 DNA sequence: TGCGCCAGCAGCTTAGTAGGGGGGATGATGGATACGCAGTATTTT. The whole variable domain, remainder taken from reference TRBV5-1 and TRBJ2-3, is KAGVTQTPRYLIKTRGQQVTLSCSPISGHRSVSWYQQTPGQGLQFLFEYFSETQRNKGNFPGRFSGRQFSNSRSEMNVSTLELGDSALYLCASSLVGGMMDTQYFGPGTRLTVL.

In its sample, this clonotype was seen a few times. The V call is TRBV5-1, the J call TRBJ2-7; TRBD2 is a possible D gene (6 bases). CDR1 SGHRS and CDR2 YFSETQ come from the germline V gene. Deletions cut 4 bases from V and 0 bases from J, with 20 bases between. The CDR3 totals 17 residues. This chain's CDR3 is CASSLFLSGTSSYEQYF. Written as DNA, the CDR3 is TGCGCCAGCAGCCTCTTCCTTAGCGGAACTAGCTCCTACGAGCAGTACTTC.

The V and J genes are TRBV14 and TRBJ1-1; TRBD1 aligns across 10 bases. The V gene's germline CDR1 is SGHDN and CDR2 FVKESK. The V and J ends lost 2 bases and 1 base, in that order; junction bases with no gene match: 4. The CDR3 runs to 16 residues. This chain's CDR3 is CASSQNGDRGNTEAFF. CDR3 DNA: TGTGCCAGCAGCCAAAACGGGGACAGGGGGAACACTGAAGCTTTCTTT.

In its sample, this clonotype was seen many times. The gene calls are TRBV6-2 or TRBV6-3 and TRBJ1-2; TRBD1 is a possible D gene (6 bases). V shed 6 bases and J shed 2 bases, with 13 bases lying between them. The CDR3 runs to 14 residues. Per the germline V gene, CDR1 is MNHEY and CDR2 is SVGEGT. The CDR3 DNA reads as TGTGCCAGCAGCTGGACAGCGCTAAACTATGGCTACACCTTC. This encodes CASSWTALNYGYTF.

This clonotype was counted between two and nine times. The rearrangement joins TRBV28 to TRBJ1-4, with a weak D call TRBD1 (5 bases). CDR1 MDHEN and CDR2 SYDVKM come from the germline V gene. This CDR3 has 15 amino acids. V lost 5 bases and J lost 7, with 17 bases in between. The chain's CDR3 is CASSPRVGASEKLFF. The CDR3 nucleotides read TGTGCCAGCAGTCCACGGGTCGGGGCGAGTGAAAAACTGTTTTTT.

The sample holds many counts of this clonotype. The rearrangement uses TRBV12-3 or TRBV12-4 and TRBJ2-7, with a tentative D call TRBD1 (5 bases). The CDR3 runs to 14 residues. V lost 2 bases and J lost 5, with 13 bases in between. This CDR3 reads CASSLMQGSNEQYF. For the CDR3, the DNA is TGTGCCAGCAGTTTAATGCAGGGATCGAACGAGCAGTACTTC.

V and J are TRBV6-5 and TRBJ1-2; D possibly corresponds to TRBD1 (6 bases). CDR1 and CDR2 (germline): MNHEY, SVGAGI. Trimming cost V 0 bases and J 8 bases, with 16 bases left between them. The CDR3 runs 15 residues. The CDR3 bases are TGTGCCAGCAGTTACTCGACCGGGGCCAGGGGAGGCTACACCTTC. Protein: CASSYSTGARGGYTF.

As concerns this clonotype: At one end the junction does not follow the germline gene, possibly because of a read error. The chain combines TRBV20-1 with TRBJ1-1; 7 bases are shared with TRBD1. Germline CDR1 and CDR2: DFQATT and SNEGSKA (reference sequence). This CDR3 is 13 amino acids long. For the CDR3, the DNA is TGCAGTGCTAGTAAGGGGGCAGGCACTGAAGTTTTCTTT. Protein sequence: CSASKGAGTEVFF.

This clonotype was observed a handful of times. This chain uses TRBV7-8 with TRBJ2-1; tentatively, D is TRBD1 (6 bases). In germline, CDR1 is SGHVS, CDR2 FQNEAQ. This CDR3 contains 16 residues. V lost 2 bases and J 3 bases, leaving 14 bases between the germline ends. CDR3: CASSLFGTRSYNEQFF. CDR3 in DNA: TGTGCCAGCAGCTTATTTGGGACAAGGAGCTACAATGAGCAGTTCTTC.

In this sample, this clonotype turned up a few times. The gene calls are TRBV7-3 and TRBJ1-1; D not resolved. Germline lookup yields CDR1 SGHTA and CDR2 FQGTGA. The CDR3 spans 13 residues. V was pared by 5 bases and J by 9 bases, with 16 bases between. CDR3 bases: TGTGCCAGCAGCCCCCCGGGGAGTGAGAAAGCTTTCTTT. It yields the protein CASSPPGSEKAFF.

The rearrangement uses TRBV20-1 and TRBJ2-3, with D possibly matching TRBD2 (6 bases). Trimming left V 0 bases short and J 6 bases short, with 10 bases between. The CDR3 covers 13 residues. Germline V CDR1 and CDR2: DFQATT, SNEGSKA (reference sequence). CDR3 protein: CSARDRSGDTQYF. The CDR3 coding sequence is TGCAGTGCTAGAGATCGAAGCGGGGATACGCAGTATTTT.

The table lists this clonotype with a few counts. V and J are TRBV3-1 and TRBJ2-1; 12 bases are a match to TRBD2. CDR1 and CDR2 (germline): LGHDT, YNNKEL (reference sequence). J was trimmed by 9 bases and V by 6 bases; bases with no gene match: 6. CDR3 size: 14 residues. The CDR3 loop is CASRSSGRAGEQFF. CDR3 sequence (DNA): TGTGCCAGCAGGTCTAGCGGGAGGGCCGGTGAGCAGTTCTTC.

The chain links TRBV7-8 to TRBJ2-3; TRBD1 matches 7 bases. This CDR3 spans 15 amino acids. Trimming removed 0 bases from V and 3 bases from J; junction bases left unmatched: 3. Germline assignment: CDR1 SGHVS and CDR2 FQNEAQ. CDR3 sequence (DNA): TGTGCCAGCAGCTTAGCCAGGGGGAGAACAGATACGCAGTATTTT. This encodes CASSLARGRTDTQYF.

The chain has TRBV3-1 and TRBJ1-1, with D hard to call. CDR1 is LGHDT, CDR2 YNNKEL, per germline (reference sequence). Trimming took 1 base from V and 0 from J, leaving 15 bases between them. This CDR3 is 17 amino acids long. The CDR3 protein is CASSQGLRGDLNTEAFF. The DNA for the CDR3 is TGTGCCAGCAGCCAAGGCCTCCGGGGTGACTTGAACACTGAAGCTTTCTTT.

This clonotype was seen only a few times. The chain couples TRBV7-2 to TRBJ1-2, with 8 bases matching TRBD1. Per germline, CDR1 SGHTA and CDR2 FQGNSA. This CDR3 has 13 amino acids. Germline trimming cut 4 bases from V and 4 bases from J; bases unmatched to any gene: 2. CDR3 DNA sequence: TGTGCCAGCAGCTACACAGGGGGCTATGGCTACACCTTC. Protein sequence: CASSYTGGYGYTF.

The CDR3 DNA sequence: TGTGCCAGCAGCTTGGGACAGGCGGTCGGGGAGCTGTTTTTT. Residues: CASSLGQAVGELFF. This chain connects TRBV5-6 to TRBJ2-2; tentatively, D is TRBD1 (6 bases). The CDR3 loop spans 14 amino acids. Trimming took 0 bases from V and 7 from J, leaving 10 bases between them. The germline V gene encodes CDR1 SGHDT and CDR2 YYEEEE.

This clonotype was recorded only once. This chain connects TRBV19 to TRBJ2-3; no clear D gene. V gave up 2 bases and J gave up 6 bases, with 6 bases separating them. There are 12 residues in the CDR3. Germline V gene lookup returns CDR1 LNHDA and CDR2 SQIVND (reference sequence). The CDR3 protein is CASSIRLDTQYF. Here the CDR3 DNA reads TGTGCCAGTAGTATACGGCTCGATACGCAGTATTTT.

This clonotype was counted a few times. The chain is built from TRBV6-2 or TRBV6-3 and TRBJ2-1; D call uncertain. V was pared by 6 bases and J by 3 bases, with 15 bases between. CDR3 length: 15 residues. Germline lookup yields CDR1 MNHEY and CDR2 SVGEGT. The CDR3 DNA reads as TGTGCCAGCAGCCCGCCGCGGACCAACTACAATGAGCAGTTCTTC. This gives the protein CASSPPRTNYNEQFF.

This clonotype was picked up a small number of times. The rearrangement joins TRBV7-3 to TRBJ2-4, with D perhaps TRBD2 (5 bases). V lost 3 bases to trimming and J lost 5 bases, with 11 bases between them. Germline V CDR1 and CDR2: SGHTA, FQGTGA. The CDR3 has 14 residues. The CDR3, as DNA: TGTGCCAGCAGCTTTAGTGAGAGGGAAAACATTCAGTACTTC. This sequence encodes CASSFSERENIQYF.

This clonotype was recorded many times. The chain combines TRBV9 with TRBJ2-7; no clear D. Between the trimmed V and J ends, which lost 2 bases and 0 bases, there was a span of 9 bases. Germline CDR1 SGDLS, CDR2 YYNGEE. The CDR3 consists of 14 residues. In DNA, the CDR3 is TGTGCCAGCAGCGTCGACCGATACTCCTACGAGCAGTACTTC. It specifies CASSVDRYSYEQYF.

This clonotype was detected only a few times. V gene TRBV15 combines with J gene TRBJ2-5, with D tentatively TRBD1 or TRBD2 (6 bases each). V was cut by 4 bases and J by 4 bases, with 13 bases left in between. Germline V gives CDR1 LNHNV, CDR2 YYDKDF (reference sequence). The CDR3 has 14 residues. CDR3 loop: CATSKPRGGETQYF. CDR3 DNA sequence: TGTGCCACCAGCAAGCCCAGGGGAGGAGAGACCCAGTACTTC. The variable domain in full, completed from reference TRBV15 and TRBJ2-5, reads DAMVIQNPRYQVTQFGKPVTLSCSQTLNHNVMYWYQQKSSQAPKLLFHYYDKDFNNEADTPDNFQSRRPNTSFCFLDIRSPGLGDTAMYLCATSKPRGGETQYFGPGTRLLVL.

The chain employs TRBV9 and TRBJ1-4, with TRBD1 matching over 7 bases. The CDR3 covers 14 residues. The germline V gene has CDR1 SGDLS and CDR2 YYNGEE. V lost 3 bases, J lost 8 bases, and 7 bases stayed unmatched. Written as DNA, the CDR3 is TGTGCCAGCAGCGAGACAGGGTTAAGCGAAAAACTGTTTTTT. It specifies CASSETGLSEKLFF.